Shown below are 16 T cell receptor beta chains from a single sample sequenced in a study of blood T cells in healthy people across ages. Then a second PCR, running roughly 7 to 11 cycles, was carried out with a sample-barcoded 5' primer and a J-beta primer mix. MiXCR, run by TCRdb on the 5' RACE reads, gives a single entry per CDR3 protein. In the table there are about 930,000 distinct CDR3 sequences, just under 30% of which are singletons. This sample also belongs to another study, concerning T cells of mothers and their children.

Sequenced sample: blood. The receptors were gathered from a woman aged 40 to 50 in good health.

Of note for this clonotype: The conserved phenylalanine or tryptophan is not found at the CDR3 terminus, so this likely reflects a read error. This chain links TRBV5-5 with TRBJ1-2; weak D call: TRBD1 (5 bases). Looked up from germline, CDR1 is SGHKS and CDR2 is YYEKEE (reference sequence). This CDR3 has 14 residues. The ends were cut back, 1 base at V and 4 bases at J, with 11 bases in the middle. The CDR3 region has the DNA TGTGCCAGCAGCTTGCAGGGTCGAAGCTATGGCTACACCTGC. This codes for CASSLQGRSYGYTC.

This clonotype has only a few counts. Since a much larger clone is just one base distant, this may be a read error. This chain links TRBV5-1 with TRBJ1-2; D possibly corresponds to TRBD1 (5 bases). Germline lookup yields CDR1 SGHRS and CDR2 YFSETQ. The CDR3 length is 14 residues. In DNA form, the CDR3 reads TGCGCCAGCAGTCTGGATCGCGGGGCGGCTGGCCACACCTTC. This encodes CASSLDRGAAGHTF.

This clonotype came up many times. The V and J genes are TRBV28 and TRBJ1-5, with D uncertain. Germline V gene sequence: CDR1 MDHEN, CDR2 SYDVKM. V lost 3 bases and J lost 5, with 11 bases in between. This CDR3 spans 14 amino acids. DNA of the CDR3: TGTGCCAGCAGTTTCGGTATAGGCTATCAGCCCCAGCATTTT. Encoded protein: CASSFGIGYQPQHF.

Here the CDR3 DNA reads TGCGCCAGCAGCACCGCAACAGGGTACGAGCAGTTCTTC. It encodes CASSTATGYEQFF. This sequence joins TRBV5-1 and TRBJ2-1; D is perhaps TRBD1 (6 bases). The length of the CDR3 is 13 residues. Between the trimmed V and J ends, which lost 4 bases and 10 bases, there was a span of 15 bases. Germline values: CDR1 SGHRS, CDR2 YFSETQ.

This rearrangement joins TRBV7-2 to TRBJ2-7; D may be TRBD2 (6 bases). This CDR3 has 16 amino acids. With 1 base removed from V and 3 bases from J, the gap between germline ends came to 16 bases. In germline, CDR1 is SGHTA, CDR2 FQGNSA. CDR3 bases: TGTGCCAGCAGCTTAGGATACGCGGGAACGATCTACGAGCAGTACTTC. This translates into CASSLGYAGTIYEQYF.

This rearrangement joins TRBV12-3 or TRBV12-4 to TRBJ2-3; D may be TRBD1 (5 bases). This CDR3 has 13 residues. V shed 3 bases and J shed 8 bases, with 12 bases lying between them. The CDR3 region is CASSFQGGTTQYF. CDR3 bases: TGTGCCAGCAGTTTCCAGGGCGGAACTACGCAGTATTTT.

There are many counts of this clonotype. V usage is TRBV6-6 and J usage is TRBJ2-7, with D possibly TRBD2 on 5 matching bases. The germline V gene encodes CDR1 MNHNY and CDR2 SVGAGI (reference sequence). V was shortened by 6 bases and J by 4 bases, with 10 bases between the two germline ends. The CDR3 contains 12 residues. The CDR3 DNA follows: TGTGCCAGCAGCCCCGCGGGTTACGAGCAGTACTTC. As protein: CASSPAGYEQYF.

This clonotype was seen a single time. The chain couples TRBV3-1 to TRBJ2-7, with 10 bases identical to TRBD2. The CDR3 has 19 residues. CDR1 and CDR2 (germline): LGHDT, YNNKEL (reference sequence). J lost 4 bases, V lost 0 bases, and 15 bases had no gene match. In DNA, the CDR3 is TGTGCCAGCAGCCAAGATTTCCCTAGCGGGGGAACATTGCGGTACGAGCAGTACTTC. Amino acids: CASSQDFPSGGTLRYEQYF.

This clonotype showed up just a few times. V is TRBV29-1 and J is TRBJ1-1; no definite D call. Germline lookup yields CDR1 SQVTM and CDR2 ANQGSEA. Trimming removed 7 bases at V and 0 bases at J, with 9 bases between. CDR3 length equals 12 residues. Here the CDR3 reads CSGEGMNTEAFF. The CDR3 nucleotides are TGCAGCGGTGAGGGAATGAACACTGAAGCTTTCTTT.

This clonotype was seen repeatedly, ten times or more. The chain couples TRBV4-1 to TRBJ2-7, with D possibly matching TRBD2 (6 bases). This CDR3 contains 16 residues. The germline gives CDR1 MGHRA, CDR2 YSYEKL. V was clipped by 0 bases and J by 6 bases, with 18 bases between them. This CDR3 reads CASSQDYGGLIPEQYF. Written as DNA, the CDR3 is TGCGCCAGCAGCCAAGATTACGGAGGGCTTATCCCCGAGCAGTACTTC.

CDR3 region: CASSDRDRGPGGYTF. DNA of the CDR3: TGCGCCAGCAGCGACCGGGACAGGGGGCCGGGTGGCTACACCTTC. V is TRBV5-1 and J is TRBJ1-2; 12 bases are shared with TRBD1. The CDR3 has 15 amino acids. Germline CDR1 is SGHRS and CDR2 is YFSETQ. The junction had 8 bases not matched to a gene; V was cut back by 4 bases and J by 7 bases.

This clonotype was counted a few times. The V call is TRBV4-3, the J call TRBJ1-5, with TRBD1 as a possible D gene (6 bases). Germline V CDR1 and CDR2: LGHNA, YSLEER. This CDR3 has 16 residues. The V and J ends lost 0 bases and 5 bases respectively, with 14 bases between them. The CDR3 nucleotides are TGCGCCAGCAGCCAAGAAAGGGGGGACATTGATCAGCCCCAGCATTTT. Protein: CASSQERGDIDQPQHF.

There are many counts of this clonotype. The chain couples TRBV19 to TRBJ1-2, with 10 nucleotides matching TRBD1. The germline V gene encodes CDR1 LNHDA and CDR2 SQIVND (reference sequence). The CDR3 has 16 residues. Unmatched junction bases numbered 8, after V lost 1 base and J lost 6 bases. The CDR3 sequence: CASSIAKTGGIHGYTF. The DNA for the CDR3 is TGTGCCAGTAGTATAGCTAAGACAGGGGGCATCCATGGCTACACCTTC. Supplemented by reference TRBV19 and TRBJ1-2, the full variable domain reads DGGITQSPKYLFRKEGQNVTLSCEQNLNHDAMYWYRQDPGQGLRLIYYSQIVNDFQKGDIAEGYSVSREKKESFPLTVTSAQKNPTAFYLCASSIAKTGGIHGYTFGSGTRLTVV.

A few counts support this clonotype. The CDR3 DNA reads TGTGCCAGCAGCTCCCCGGCAGGACCCATTGAAGAGACCCAGTACTTC. Its protein is CASSSPAGPIEETQYF. This sequence joins TRBV3-1 and TRBJ2-5; D not certain. Per germline, CDR1 LGHDT and CDR2 YNNKEL (reference sequence). Trimming left V 5 bases short and J 3 bases short, with 19 bases between. The CDR3 contains 16 residues.

The V call is TRBV5-1, the J call TRBJ2-5; D may be TRBD2 (5 bases). CDR3 length equals 14 residues. V dropped 0 bases and J dropped 5 bases, with 11 bases sitting between them. Germline V CDR1 and CDR2: SGHRS, YFSETQ. As DNA, the CDR3 is TGCGCCAGCAGCTTGGGGGAAGCGGCGGAGACCCAGTACTTC. This encodes CASSLGEAAETQYF.

The chain employs TRBV20-1 and TRBJ1-1; D is undetermined. V was shortened by 5 bases and J by 10 bases, with 20 bases between the two germline ends. Germline loops: CDR1 DFQATT, CDR2 SNEGSKA (reference sequence). The CDR3 length is 13 residues. The CDR3 DNA reads as TGCAGTGCTTGTTGGTCGTCCATCAACGGAGCTTTCTTT. Translation gives CSACWSSINGAFF.